What follows describes a single TCR beta chain. The protocol was immunoSEQ multiplex PCR, while the TCRdb copy is restricted to in-frame clones and leaves out a portion. The sample lists 280,000 or so clones; about 90% were seen once. This record comes from a study of blood T cell repertoires in COVID-19. Study summary: From T cells, B-cell-depleted T cells, or PBMCs came the material, which was cDNA or gDNA.

The TCR originated in a young woman who had recovered from COVID-19. The material sequenced was peripheral blood.

The CDR3 protein is CASSQTAGGPRNEQYF. The CDR3 DNA reads TGTGCCAGCAGCCAGACAGCGGGGGGGCCGAGGAACGAGCAGTACTTC. The chain recombines TRBV14 with TRBJ2-7; 10 bases are a match to TRBD2. Trimming removed 3 bases from V and 5 bases from J; junction bases left unmatched: 10. Germline loops: CDR1 SGHDN, CDR2 FVKESK. The CDR3 totals 16 residues.